This is a list of T cell receptor beta chains from one sample in a study of T cells expressing NK-cell markers. After re-calling the 5' RACE reads, TCRdb lists one entry per CDR3 protein, DNA absent. Its table lists 350,000 to 450,000 distinct CDR3 sequences. The sample consisted of blood T cells: a sorted CD56 or NKG2C T cell subset, CD4+ or CD8+ T cells, or bulk PBMC T cells (not recorded which). Receptor source: a man aged 18-75 years in good health. Both conserved end residues are part of each CDR3. The order of the fields is V gene, J gene, CDR3 protein.

v_call: TRBV7-2
j_call: TRBJ2-6
cdr3_aa: CASSFKPGSFGANVLTF

v_call: TRBV12-3/TRBV12-4
j_call: TRBJ2-2
cdr3_aa: CASTPGGELFF

v_call: TRBV20-1
j_call: TRBJ2-2
cdr3_aa: CSARDLMGNTGELFF

v_call: TRBV3-1
j_call: TRBJ1-4
cdr3_aa: CASSLRTGGEKLFF

v_call: TRBV11-1
j_call: TRBJ2-2
cdr3_aa: CASSSIPAGGLSLTGELFF

v_call: TRBV5-4
j_call: TRBJ2-2
cdr3_aa: CASSLVSSNTGELFF

v_call: TRBV28
j_call: TRBJ1-2
cdr3_aa: CASSSTAPGQGVYGYTF

v_call: TRBV5-6
j_call: TRBJ1-6
cdr3_aa: CASSWGTGDNSPLHF

v_call: TRBV10-3
j_call: TRBJ2-7
cdr3_aa: CAISERGNSYEQYF

v_call: TRBV5-1
j_call: TRBJ1-2
cdr3_aa: CASSLAGQGEGYTF

v_call: TRBV30
j_call: TRBJ1-2
cdr3_aa: CAWSRGQGAYGYTF

v_call: TRBV11-3
j_call: TRBJ1-5
cdr3_aa: CASSPTRGLSNQPQHF

v_call: TRBV6-5
j_call: TRBJ2-1
cdr3_aa: CASSYSPGRGRNEQFF

v_call: TRBV7-2
j_call: TRBJ1-1
cdr3_aa: CASSQIGQGVTEAFF

v_call: TRBV2
j_call: TRBJ2-1
cdr3_aa: CASSTTRGNEQFF

v_call: TRBV6-1
j_call: TRBJ2-2
cdr3_aa: CATSVGLVLYTGELFF

v_call: TRBV5-5
j_call: TRBJ2-7
cdr3_aa: CASSLAGSRGRGEQYF

v_call: TRBV6-1
j_call: TRBJ1-6
cdr3_aa: CASSRTGRGNSPLHF